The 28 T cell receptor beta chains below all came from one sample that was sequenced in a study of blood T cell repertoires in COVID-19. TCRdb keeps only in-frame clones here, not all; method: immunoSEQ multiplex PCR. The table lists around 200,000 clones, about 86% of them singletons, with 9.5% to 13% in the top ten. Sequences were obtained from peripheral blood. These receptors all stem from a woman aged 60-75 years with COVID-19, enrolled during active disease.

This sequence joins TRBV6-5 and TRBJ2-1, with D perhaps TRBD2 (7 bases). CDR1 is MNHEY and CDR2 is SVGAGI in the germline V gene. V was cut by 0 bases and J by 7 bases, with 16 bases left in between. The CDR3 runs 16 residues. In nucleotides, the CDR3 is TGTGCCAGCAGTTACTCGATCGGGGGGCCGGAAAATGAGCAGTTCTTC. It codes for CASSYSIGGPENEQFF.

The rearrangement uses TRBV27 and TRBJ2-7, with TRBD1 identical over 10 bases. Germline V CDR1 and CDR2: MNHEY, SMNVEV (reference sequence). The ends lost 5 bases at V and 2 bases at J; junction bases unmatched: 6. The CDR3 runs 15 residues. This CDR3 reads CASSTRTGGTYEQYF. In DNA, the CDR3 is TGTGCCAGCAGTACCCGGACAGGGGGGACCTACGAGCAGTACTTC.

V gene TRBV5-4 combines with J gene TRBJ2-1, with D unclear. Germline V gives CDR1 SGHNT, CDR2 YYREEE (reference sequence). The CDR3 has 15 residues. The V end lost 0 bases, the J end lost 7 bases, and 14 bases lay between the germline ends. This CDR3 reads CASSLGQATVNEQFF. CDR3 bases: TGTGCCAGCAGCTTGGGGCAGGCAACCGTTAATGAGCAGTTCTTC.

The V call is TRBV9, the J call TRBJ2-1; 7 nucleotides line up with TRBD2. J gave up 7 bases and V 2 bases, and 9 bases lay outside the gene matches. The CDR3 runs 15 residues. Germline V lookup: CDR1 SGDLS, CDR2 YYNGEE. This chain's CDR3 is CASSVGLAALNEQFF. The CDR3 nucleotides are TGTGCCAGCAGCGTGGGGCTAGCGGCGTTAAATGAGCAGTTCTTC. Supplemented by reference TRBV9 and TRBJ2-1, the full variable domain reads DSGVTQTPKHLITATGQRVTLRCSPRSGDLSVYWYQQSLDQGLQFLIQYYNGEERAKGNILERFSAQQFPDLHSELNLSSLELGDSALYFCASSVGLAALNEQFFGPGTRLTVL.

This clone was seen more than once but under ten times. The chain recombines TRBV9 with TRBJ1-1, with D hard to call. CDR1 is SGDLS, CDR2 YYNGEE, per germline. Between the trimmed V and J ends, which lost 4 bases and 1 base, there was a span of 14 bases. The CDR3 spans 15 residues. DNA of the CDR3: TGTGCCAGCAGCCGTACGGAGGTTTGGAACACTGAAGCTTTCTTT. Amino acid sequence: CASSRTEVWNTEAFF.

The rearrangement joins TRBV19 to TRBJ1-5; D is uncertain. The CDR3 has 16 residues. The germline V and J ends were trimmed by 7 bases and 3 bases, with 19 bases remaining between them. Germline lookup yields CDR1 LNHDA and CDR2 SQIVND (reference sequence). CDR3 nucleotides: TGTGCCAGTAAAAGGGAGGGCCCTATGTTCAATCAGCCCCAGCATTTT. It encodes CASKREGPMFNQPQHF. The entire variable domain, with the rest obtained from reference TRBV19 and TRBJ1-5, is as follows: DGGITQSPKYLFRKEGQNVTLSCEQNLNHDAMYWYRQDPGQGLRLIYYSQIVNDFQKGDIAEGYSVSREKKESFPLTVTSAQKNPTAFYLCASKREGPMFNQPQHFGDGTRLSIL.

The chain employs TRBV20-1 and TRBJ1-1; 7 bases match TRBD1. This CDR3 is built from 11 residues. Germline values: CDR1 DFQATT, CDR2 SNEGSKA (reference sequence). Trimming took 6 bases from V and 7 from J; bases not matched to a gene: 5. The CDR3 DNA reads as TGCAGTGCCGCCGGACAGGATGAAGCTTTCTTT. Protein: CSAAGQDEAFF.

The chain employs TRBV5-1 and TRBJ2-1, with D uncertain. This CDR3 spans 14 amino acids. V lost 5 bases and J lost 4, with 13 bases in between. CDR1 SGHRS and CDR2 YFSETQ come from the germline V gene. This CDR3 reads CASRKLVGYNEQFF. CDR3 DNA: TGCGCCAGCAGAAAGCTAGTCGGATACAATGAGCAGTTCTTC.

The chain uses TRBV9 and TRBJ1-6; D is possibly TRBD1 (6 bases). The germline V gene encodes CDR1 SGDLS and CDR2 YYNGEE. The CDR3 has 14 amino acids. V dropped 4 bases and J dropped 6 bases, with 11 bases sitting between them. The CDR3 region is CASSPRQVNSPLHF. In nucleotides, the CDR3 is TGTGCCAGCAGCCCCCGACAGGTTAATTCACCCCTCCACTTT.

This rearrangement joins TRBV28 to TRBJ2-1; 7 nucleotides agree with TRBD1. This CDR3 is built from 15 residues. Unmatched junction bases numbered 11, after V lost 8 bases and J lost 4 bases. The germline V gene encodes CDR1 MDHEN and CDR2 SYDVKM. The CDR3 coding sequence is TGTGCCAGCGGACAGGACACTTTTTTTTACAATGAGCAGTTCTTC. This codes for CASGQDTFFYNEQFF. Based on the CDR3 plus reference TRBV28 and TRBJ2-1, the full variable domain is DVKVTQSSRYLVKRTGEKVFLECVQDMDHENMFWYRQDPGLGLRLIYFSYDVKMKEKGDIPEGYSVSREKKERFSLILESASTNQTSMYLCASGQDTFFYNEQFFGPGTRLTVL.

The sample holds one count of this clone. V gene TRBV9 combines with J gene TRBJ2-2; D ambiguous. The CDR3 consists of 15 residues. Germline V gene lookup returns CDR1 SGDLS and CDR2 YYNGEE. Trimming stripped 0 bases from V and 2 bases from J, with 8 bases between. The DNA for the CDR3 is TGTGCCAGCAGCGTAGGCTCAGTAAACACCGGGGAGCTGTTTTTT. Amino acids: CASSVGSVNTGELFF.

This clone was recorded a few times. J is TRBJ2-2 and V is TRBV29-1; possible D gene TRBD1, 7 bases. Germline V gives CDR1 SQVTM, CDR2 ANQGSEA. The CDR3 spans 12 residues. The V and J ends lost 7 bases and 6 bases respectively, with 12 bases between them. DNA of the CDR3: TGCAGCGGGCTCAGGGGGGCCGGGGAGCTGTTTTTT. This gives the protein CSGLRGAGELFF.

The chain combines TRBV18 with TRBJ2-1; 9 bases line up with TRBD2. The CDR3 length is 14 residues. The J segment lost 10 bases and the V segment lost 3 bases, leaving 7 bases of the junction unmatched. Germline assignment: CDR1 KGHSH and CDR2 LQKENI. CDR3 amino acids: CASSPLAGEGEQFF. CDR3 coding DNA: TGTGCCAGCTCACCCTTAGCGGGAGAGGGGGAGCAGTTCTTC. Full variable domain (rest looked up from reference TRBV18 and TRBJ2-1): NAGVMQNPRHLVRRRGQEARLRCSPMKGHSHVYWYRQLPEEGLKFMVYLQKENIIDESGMPKERFSAEFPKEGPSILRIQQVVRGDSAAYFCASSPLAGEGEQFFGPGTRLTVL.

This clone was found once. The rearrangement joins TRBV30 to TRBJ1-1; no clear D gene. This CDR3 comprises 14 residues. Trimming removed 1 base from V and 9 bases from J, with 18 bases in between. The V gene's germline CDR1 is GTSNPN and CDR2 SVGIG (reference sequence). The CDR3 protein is CAWSDIPAEEKAFF. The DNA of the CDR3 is TGTGCCTGGAGTGATATCCCGGCCGAGGAAAAAGCTTTCTTT.

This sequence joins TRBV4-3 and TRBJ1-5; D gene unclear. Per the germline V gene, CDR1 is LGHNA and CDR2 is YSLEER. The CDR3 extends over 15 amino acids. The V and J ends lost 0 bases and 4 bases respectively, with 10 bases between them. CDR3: CASSQDAHGNQPQHF. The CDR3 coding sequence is TGCGCCAGCAGCCAAGATGCACACGGGAATCAGCCCCAGCATTTT.

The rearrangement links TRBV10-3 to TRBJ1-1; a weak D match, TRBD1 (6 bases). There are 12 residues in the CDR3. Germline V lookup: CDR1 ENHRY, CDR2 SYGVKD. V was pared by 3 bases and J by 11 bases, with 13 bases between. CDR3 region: CAISDPRTAAFF. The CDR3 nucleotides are TGTGCCATCAGTGATCCCAGGACAGCCGCTTTCTTT.

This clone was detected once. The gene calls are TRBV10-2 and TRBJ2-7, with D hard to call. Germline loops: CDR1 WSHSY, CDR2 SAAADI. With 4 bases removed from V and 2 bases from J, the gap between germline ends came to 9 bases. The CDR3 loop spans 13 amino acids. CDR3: CASSGVGAYEQYF. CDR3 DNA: TGCGCCAGCAGTGGGGTCGGAGCCTACGAGCAGTACTTC.

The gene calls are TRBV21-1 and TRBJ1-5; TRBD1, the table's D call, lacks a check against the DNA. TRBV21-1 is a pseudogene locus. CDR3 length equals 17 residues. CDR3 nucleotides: TGTGCCAGCAGCTTCTACTGGGCAGGGATCGGCGCTCAGCCCCAGCATTTT. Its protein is CASSFYWAGIGAQPQHF.

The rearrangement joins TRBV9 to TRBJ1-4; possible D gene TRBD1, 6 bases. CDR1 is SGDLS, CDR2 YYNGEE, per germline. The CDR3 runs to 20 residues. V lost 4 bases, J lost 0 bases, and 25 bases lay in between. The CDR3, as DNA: TGTGCCAGCAGCCCAAGAACAGGGACGGCAGACTTTGCAACTAATGAAAAACTGTTTTTT. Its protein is CASSPRTGTADFATNEKLFF.

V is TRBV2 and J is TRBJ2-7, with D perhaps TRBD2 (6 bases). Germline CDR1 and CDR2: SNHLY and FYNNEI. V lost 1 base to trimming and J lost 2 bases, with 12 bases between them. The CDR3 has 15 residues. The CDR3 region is CASSEDGGIPYEQYF. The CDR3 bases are TGTGCCAGCAGTGAAGACGGGGGTATTCCCTACGAGCAGTACTTC. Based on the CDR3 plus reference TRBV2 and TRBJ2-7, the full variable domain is EPEVTQTPSHQVTQMGQEVILRCVPISNHLYFYWYRQILGQKVEFLVSFYNNEISEKSEIFDDQFSVERPDGSNFTLKIRSTKLEDSAMYFCASSEDGGIPYEQYFGPGTRLTVT.

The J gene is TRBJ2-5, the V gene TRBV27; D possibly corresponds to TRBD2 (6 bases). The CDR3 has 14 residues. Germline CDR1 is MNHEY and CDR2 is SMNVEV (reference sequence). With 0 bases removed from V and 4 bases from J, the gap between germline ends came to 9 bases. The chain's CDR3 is CASSLSGGIETQYF. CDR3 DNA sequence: TGTGCCAGCAGTTTATCGGGGGGAATAGAGACCCAGTACTTC.

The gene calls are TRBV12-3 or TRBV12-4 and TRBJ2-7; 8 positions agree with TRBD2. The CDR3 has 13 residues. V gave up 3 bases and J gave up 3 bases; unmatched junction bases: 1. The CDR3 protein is CASSFSGNYEQYF. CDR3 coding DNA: TGTGCCAGCAGTTTTAGCGGGAACTACGAGCAGTACTTC.

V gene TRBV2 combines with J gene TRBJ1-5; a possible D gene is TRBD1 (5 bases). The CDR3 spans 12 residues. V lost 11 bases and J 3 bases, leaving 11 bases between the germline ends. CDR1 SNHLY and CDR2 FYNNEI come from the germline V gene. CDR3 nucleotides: TGTGCCGGCGGTGGGGCCAATCAGCCCCAGCATTTT. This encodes CAGGGANQPQHF.

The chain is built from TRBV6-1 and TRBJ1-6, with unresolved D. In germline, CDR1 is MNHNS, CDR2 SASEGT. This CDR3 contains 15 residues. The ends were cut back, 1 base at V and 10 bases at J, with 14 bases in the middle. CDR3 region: CASSEVVGVRSPLHF. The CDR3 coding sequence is TGTGCCAGCAGTGAAGTCGTTGGTGTTAGATCACCCCTCCACTTT.

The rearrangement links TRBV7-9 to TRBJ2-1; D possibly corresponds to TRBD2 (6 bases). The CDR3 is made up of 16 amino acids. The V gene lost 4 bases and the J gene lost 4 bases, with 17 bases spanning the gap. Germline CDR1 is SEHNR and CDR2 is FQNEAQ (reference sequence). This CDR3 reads CASSSGERDFYNEQFF. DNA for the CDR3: TGTGCCAGCAGCTCGGGGGAGAGAGACTTTTACAATGAGCAGTTCTTC.

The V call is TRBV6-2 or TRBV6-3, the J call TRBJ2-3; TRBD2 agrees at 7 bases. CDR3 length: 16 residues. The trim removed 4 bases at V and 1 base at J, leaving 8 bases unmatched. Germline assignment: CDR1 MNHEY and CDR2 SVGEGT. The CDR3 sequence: CASSFSSGIGTDTQYF. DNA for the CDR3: TGTGCCAGCAGTTTCTCTAGCGGTATCGGCACAGATACGCAGTATTTT.

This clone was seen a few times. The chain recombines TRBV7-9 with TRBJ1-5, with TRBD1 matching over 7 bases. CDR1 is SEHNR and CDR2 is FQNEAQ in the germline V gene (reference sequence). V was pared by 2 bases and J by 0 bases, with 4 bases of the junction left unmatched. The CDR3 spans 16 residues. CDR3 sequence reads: CASSLWTGYSNQPQHF. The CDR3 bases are TGTGCCAGCAGCTTATGGACAGGCTATAGCAATCAGCCCCAGCATTTT.

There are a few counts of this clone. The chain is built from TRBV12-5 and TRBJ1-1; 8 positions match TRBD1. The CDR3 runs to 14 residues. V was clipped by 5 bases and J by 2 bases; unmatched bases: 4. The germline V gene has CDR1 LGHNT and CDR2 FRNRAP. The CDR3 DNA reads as TGTGCTAGTGGTCCCGACAGGGGCAACACTGAAGCTTTCTTT. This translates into CASGPDRGNTEAFF.